This T cell receptor beta chain was retrieved from a study of blood T cell repertoires in COVID-19. At the level of the study: T cells, B-cell-depleted T cells, or PBMCs supplied cDNA or gDNA.

Original methodology: Quantification of nucleated cells was approximated via reference gene primer amplification. Produced via immunoSEQ multiplex PCR; TCRdb's table is partial and in-frame only. D and trimming come from the DNA, and the V and J calls and clone size come from that table. The sample lists about 200,000 clones, roughly 90% seen once, with 5% to 8% in the top ten. Trimming removed 4 bases from V and 1 base from J, with 13 bases in between. Germline V gene lookup returns CDR1 LGHDT and CDR2 YNNKEL (reference sequence). This CDR3 has 15 amino acids. The genes are TRBV3-1 (or the pseudogene TRBV3-2) and TRBJ2-5; D ambiguous. Specimen: peripheral blood. The sequence was obtained from a woman in her 40s who had recovered from COVID-19. CDR3 in DNA: TGTGCCAGCAGCCCCTCAGGTATGATCCAAGAGACCCAGTACTTC. Amino acids: CASSPSGMIQETQYF.